This T cell receptor beta chain was observed in a study of CD8 T cells in ankylosing spondylitis. General study findings and limits: Ankylosing spondylitis blood seemed to carry a telltale TCR beta motif made of roughly 8 highly homologous variants. Reports say disease-linked clones showed up significantly more in matched ankylosing spondylitis synovial fluid.

The CDR3 is made up of 12 amino acids. The germline gives CDR1 MNHNS, CDR2 SASEGT. After removal of 6 bases from V and 13 bases from J, the junction contained 8 bases not matched to a gene. Turning to this clonotype: What it recognizes is unknown.

One entry per CDR3 protein results from TCRdb running MiXCR on the 5' RACE reads. The data hold fewer than 25,000 distinct CDR3 sequences, with over 10% observed a single time. This TCR was sampled from a male donor with ankylosing spondylitis or in good health (not recorded which). The rearrangement uses TRBV6-1 and TRBJ2-2; 7 bases fit TRBD1. Material for sequencing was blood. CDR3 DNA sequence: TGTGCCAGCAGCCCGGGACAGCTTGGGCTGTTTTTT. It translates to CASSPGQLGLFF.